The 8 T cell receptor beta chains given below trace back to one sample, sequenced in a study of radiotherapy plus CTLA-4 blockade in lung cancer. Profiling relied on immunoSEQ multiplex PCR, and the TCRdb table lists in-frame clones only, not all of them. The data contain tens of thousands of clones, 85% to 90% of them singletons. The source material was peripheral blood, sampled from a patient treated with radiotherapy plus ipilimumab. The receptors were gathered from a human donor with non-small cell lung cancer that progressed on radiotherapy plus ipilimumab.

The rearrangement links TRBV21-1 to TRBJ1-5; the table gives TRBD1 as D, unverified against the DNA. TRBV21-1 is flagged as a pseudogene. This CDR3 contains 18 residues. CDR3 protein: CASSSQGAGRGSNQPQHF. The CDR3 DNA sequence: TGTGCCAGCAGCTCCCAGGGGGCAGGACGAGGTAGCAATCAGCCCCAGCATTTT.

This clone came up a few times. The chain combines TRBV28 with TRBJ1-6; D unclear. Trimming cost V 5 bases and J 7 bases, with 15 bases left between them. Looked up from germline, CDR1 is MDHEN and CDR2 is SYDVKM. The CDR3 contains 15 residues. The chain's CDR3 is CASSARGGGNSPLHF. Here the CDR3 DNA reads TGTGCCAGCAGTGCCCGGGGAGGCGGGAATTCACCCCTCCACTTT.

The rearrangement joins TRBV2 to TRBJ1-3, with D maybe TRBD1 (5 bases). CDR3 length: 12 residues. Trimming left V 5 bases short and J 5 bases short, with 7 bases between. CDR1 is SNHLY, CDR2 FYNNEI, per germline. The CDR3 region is CASSYRRNTIYF. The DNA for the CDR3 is TGTGCCAGCAGTTACAGGAGAAACACCATATATTTT.

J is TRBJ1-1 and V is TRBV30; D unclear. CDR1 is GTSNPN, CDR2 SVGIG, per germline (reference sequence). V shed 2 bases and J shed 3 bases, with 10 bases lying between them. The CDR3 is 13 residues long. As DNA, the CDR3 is TGTGCCTGGAGTTTCGGGTACGACACTGAAGCTTTCTTT. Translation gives CAWSFGYDTEAFF.

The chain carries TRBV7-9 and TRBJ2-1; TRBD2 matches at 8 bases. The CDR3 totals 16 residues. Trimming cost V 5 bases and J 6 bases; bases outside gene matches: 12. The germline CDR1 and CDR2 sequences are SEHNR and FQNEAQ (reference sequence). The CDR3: CASSPRRGATPNEQFF. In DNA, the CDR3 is TGTGCCAGCAGCCCCAGGCGGGGGGCCACACCCAATGAGCAGTTCTTC.

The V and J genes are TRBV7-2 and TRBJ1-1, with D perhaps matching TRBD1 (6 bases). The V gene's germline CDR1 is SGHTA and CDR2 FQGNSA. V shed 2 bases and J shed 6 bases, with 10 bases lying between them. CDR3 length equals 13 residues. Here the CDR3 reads CASSLPSGAEAFF. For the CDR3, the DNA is TGTGCCAGCAGCTTACCTTCAGGGGCTGAAGCTTTCTTT.

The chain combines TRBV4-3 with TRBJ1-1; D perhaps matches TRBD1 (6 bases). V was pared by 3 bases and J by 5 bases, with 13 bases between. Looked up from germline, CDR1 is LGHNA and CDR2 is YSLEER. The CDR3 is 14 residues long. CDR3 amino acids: CASSQEGGRTEAFF. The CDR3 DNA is TGCGCCAGCAGCCAGGAGGGGGGCCGAACTGAAGCTTTCTTT.

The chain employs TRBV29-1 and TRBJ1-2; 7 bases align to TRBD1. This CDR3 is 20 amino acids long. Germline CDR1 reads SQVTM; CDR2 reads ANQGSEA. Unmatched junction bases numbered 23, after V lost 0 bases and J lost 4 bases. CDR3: CSVEDKTLPGGRSAAYGYTF. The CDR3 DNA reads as TGCAGCGTTGAAGATAAGACCCTTCCAGGGGGACGGTCCGCGGCCTATGGCTACACCTTC.